One and the same sample provided the 23 T cell receptor beta chains below, sequenced in a study of shared clonotypes between healthy human individuals. Some clones are missing from TCRdb's copy, which holds only in-frame ones; the method was immunoSEQ multiplex PCR. The sample lists 2 million to 3 million clones; over 85% were seen once. Sequenced: naive CD4+ T cells from PBMCs. The subset was: CD45RA+ positively selected. These TCRs come from a man aged 18 to 29 in good health. Some clones in this sample may be carry-over from other donors' samples.

The rearrangement joins TRBV10-3 to TRBJ2-7; D is perhaps TRBD1 or TRBD2 (5 bases each). The germline V gene has CDR1 ENHRY and CDR2 SYGVKD. The CDR3 spans 13 residues. V dropped 2 bases and J dropped 5 bases, with 10 bases sitting between them. The CDR3 nucleotides are TGTGCCATCAGTGAGGGGACCCTTAACGAGCAGTACTTC. Its protein product is CAISEGTLNEQYF.

The V gene is TRBV2, the J gene TRBJ2-3; the match to TRBD2 covers 9 bases. The CDR3 loop spans 14 amino acids. Germline CDR1 SNHLY, CDR2 FYNNEI. V gave up 8 bases and J gave up 3 bases; unmatched junction bases: 6. Here the CDR3 DNA reads TGTGCCAGCTGGGGGCGGGAGGGGACAGATACGCAGTATTTT. It yields the protein CASWGREGTDTQYF.

CDR3 DNA sequence: TGTGCCAGCAGTCGACTAGGCTATGGCTACACCTTC. The encoded protein is CASSRLGYGYTF. This chain uses TRBV28 with TRBJ1-2; D gene uncertain. Looked up from germline, CDR1 is MDHEN and CDR2 is SYDVKM. The ends were cut back, 5 bases at V and 4 bases at J, with 8 bases in the middle. The CDR3 contains 12 residues.

This chain joins TRBV28 and TRBJ2-5; D tentatively reads TRBD1 or TRBD2 (5 bases each). This CDR3 comprises 15 residues. CDR1 is MDHEN and CDR2 is SYDVKM in the germline V gene. V lost 5 bases and J 4 bases, leaving 17 bases between the germline ends. As DNA, the CDR3 is TGTGCCAGCAGTATAGCCGGGACCGGCCCAGAGACCCAGTACTTC. Translating gives CASSIAGTGPETQYF.

The chain recombines TRBV7-3 with TRBJ2-3; D not resolved. V dropped 1 base and J dropped 2 bases, with 7 bases sitting between them. This CDR3 spans 14 amino acids. Germline assignment: CDR1 SGHTA and CDR2 FQGTGA. The CDR3 is CASSLNGNTDTQYF. The CDR3 bases are TGTGCCAGCAGCTTAAATGGGAACACAGATACGCAGTATTTT.

The chain carries TRBV7-9 and TRBJ1-2, with D tentatively TRBD1 (6 bases). Trimming left V 5 bases short and J 6 bases short, with 22 bases between. Germline V gene sequence: CDR1 SEHNR, CDR2 FQNEAQ (reference sequence). CDR3 length: 16 amino acids. The CDR3 loop is CASSVKTGNRAHGYTF. The CDR3 nucleotides read TGTGCCAGCAGCGTCAAAACGGGTAACAGGGCGCATGGCTACACCTTC. Full variable domain (remainder filled in from reference TRBV7-9 and TRBJ1-2): DTGVSQNPRHKITKRGQNVTFRCDPISEHNRLYWYRQTLGQGPEFLTYFQNEAQLEKSRLLSDRFSAERPKGSFSTLEIQRTEQGDSAMYLCASSVKTGNRAHGYTFGSGTRLTVV.

The chain joins TRBV6-5 to TRBJ1-6; D ambiguous. V was trimmed by 6 bases and J by 10 bases, leaving 16 bases between them. The CDR3 is 14 amino acids. CDR1 MNHEY and CDR2 SVGAGI come from the germline V gene. The CDR3 coding sequence is TGTGCCAGCAGCCCCGGGCCTCTCGGCTCACCCCTCCACTTT. Translated: CASSPGPLGSPLHF.

This clone is a singleton in its sample. V and J are TRBV20-1 and TRBJ2-2; D remains ambiguous. The CDR3 is made up of 11 amino acids. Germline CDR1 is DFQATT and CDR2 is SNEGSKA (reference sequence). V lost 7 bases to trimming and J lost 7 bases, with 10 bases between them. The CDR3 is CSGDHLGELFF. For the CDR3, the DNA is TGCAGTGGTGACCACCTCGGGGAGCTGTTTTTT.

The chain joins TRBV9 to TRBJ2-2, with no clear D. The CDR3 consists of 13 residues. Germline values: CDR1 SGDLS, CDR2 YYNGEE. Between the trimmed V and J ends, which lost 0 bases and 6 bases, there was a span of 6 bases. The CDR3 DNA reads as TGTGCCAGCAGCGTAGAGCCCCCCGGGGAGCTGTTTTTT. Its translation: CASSVEPPGELFF.

The CDR3 is CAWSMGVGAFF. CDR3 bases: TGTGCCTGGAGTATGGGGGTTGGAGCTTTCTTT. This chain connects TRBV30 to TRBJ1-1; the D gene is possibly TRBD1 (5 bases). The CDR3 consists of 11 residues. CDR1 and CDR2 (germline): GTSNPN, SVGIG (reference sequence). V was cut by 2 bases and J by 10 bases, with 11 bases left in between.

This chain joins TRBV10-2 and TRBJ1-1, with TRBD1 matching 9 bases. The CDR3 is 15 amino acids. V lost 2 bases, J lost 3 bases, and 4 bases stayed unmatched. The germline gives CDR1 WSHSY, CDR2 SAAADI. The CDR3 sequence: CASSEPGQGYTEAFF. The CDR3 DNA sequence: TGCGCCAGCAGTGAGCCAGGACAGGGGTACACTGAAGCTTTCTTT.

The gene calls are TRBV11-2 and TRBJ2-5, with TRBD1 as a possible D gene (6 bases). With 5 bases removed from V and 5 bases from J, the gap between germline ends came to 18 bases. There are 15 residues in the CDR3. In germline, CDR1 is SGHAT, CDR2 FQNNGV. The CDR3 DNA reads as TGTGCCAGCAGCCTTCAGACAGGCGTCTTGGAGACCCAGTACTTC. Translating it yields CASSLQTGVLETQYF.

This sequence joins TRBV6-5 and TRBJ1-1; 9 nucleotides match TRBD1. J was trimmed by 4 bases and V by 2 bases; bases with no gene match: 5. The length of the CDR3 is 15 residues. From germline, CDR1 is MNHEY and CDR2 SVGAGI. CDR3 in amino acids: CASSYRDRVGTEAFF. Written as DNA, the CDR3 is TGTGCCAGCAGTTACCGGGACAGGGTCGGCACTGAAGCTTTCTTT.

This clone was found once. The chain is built from TRBV4-3 and TRBJ1-2; a possible D gene is TRBD1 (5 bases). CDR1 is LGHNA, CDR2 YSLEER, per germline. The CDR3 covers 14 residues. Trimming pared 1 base from V and 7 bases from J, leaving 13 bases between. CDR3 sequence: CASSQVGAVSGYTF. CDR3 nucleotides: TGCGCCAGCAGCCAAGTCGGGGCCGTCTCTGGCTACACCTTC.

CDR3 in amino acids: CASSEGSATGQYF. The CDR3, as DNA: TGTGCCAGCAGTGAAGGTAGTGCGACCGGGCAGTACTTC. The chain recombines TRBV6-1 with TRBJ2-7; no firm D call. The CDR3 extends over 13 amino acids. CDR1 and CDR2 from the germline V gene are MNHNS and SASEGT. V was shortened by 1 base and J by 9 bases, with 13 bases between the two germline ends.

V and J are TRBV4-1 and TRBJ2-1; D might be TRBD2 (5 bases). There are 20 residues in the CDR3. The germline gives CDR1 MGHRA, CDR2 YSYEKL. Trimming cost V 3 bases and J 8 bases, with 32 bases left between them. CDR3 sequence: CASSQSFTSSGSRRGHEQFF. The CDR3 bases are TGCGCCAGCAGCCAGTCCTTCACTAGTTCTGGTTCCAGAAGAGGCCATGAGCAGTTCTTC.

The chain couples TRBV20-1 to TRBJ1-2; D gene ambiguous. V was cut by 5 bases and J by 7 bases, with 11 bases left in between. The CDR3 is 11 amino acids. CDR1 and CDR2 from the germline V gene are DFQATT and SNEGSKA (reference sequence). CDR3 bases: TGCAGTGCTCCAGTCCTCCGTGGCTACACCTTC. Protein product: CSAPVLRGYTF.

The sample holds a few counts of this clone. The J gene is TRBJ2-2, the V gene TRBV5-1; D perhaps matches TRBD1 (5 bases). Trimming cost V 0 bases and J 12 bases, with 12 bases left between them. The CDR3 spans 13 residues. Germline V gene lookup returns CDR1 SGHRS and CDR2 YFSETQ. CDR3 sequence (DNA): TGCGCCAGCAGCTTGGAAGGCAGGGATAAGCTGTTTTTT. Residues: CASSLEGRDKLFF.

This chain uses TRBV4-2 with TRBJ1-2; D is ambiguous. This CDR3 contains 12 residues. CDR1 is LGHNA and CDR2 is YNFKEQ in the germline V gene. Trimming pared 5 bases from V and 0 bases from J, leaving 4 bases between. CDR3 DNA sequence: TGTGCCAGCAGCGGATCTAACTATGGCTACACCTTC. This encodes CASSGSNYGYTF.

The chain couples TRBV5-1 to TRBJ2-3, with 8 bases aligning to TRBD1. The V segment lost 0 bases and the J segment 0 bases; nucleotides outside the gene matches: 9. Germline CDR1 reads SGHRS; CDR2 reads YFSETQ. This CDR3 contains 18 residues. This chain's CDR3 is CASSLGTYRDRSTDTQYF. The CDR3 DNA reads as TGCGCCAGCAGCTTGGGGACTTACCGGGACAGGAGCACAGATACGCAGTATTTT.

This chain links TRBV5-4 with TRBJ2-3; D assignment may be TRBD1 or TRBD2 (6 bases each). The CDR3 runs to 15 residues. With 5 bases removed from V and 1 base from J, the gap between germline ends came to 14 bases. Germline V gene data show CDR1 as SGHNT and CDR2 as YYREEE (reference sequence). CDR3 DNA sequence: TGTGCCAGCAGTTTCTTCGGGGGCCGCACAGATACGCAGTATTTT. It is translated as CASSFFGGRTDTQYF.

The chain couples TRBV7-9 to TRBJ2-7; 10 nucleotides align to TRBD1. CDR3 length: 16 residues. The germline V gene has CDR1 SEHNR and CDR2 FQNEAQ (reference sequence). After removal of 5 bases from V and 2 bases from J, the junction contained 9 bases not matched to a gene. CDR3 sequence: CASSPPPGQGPYEQYF. CDR3 DNA sequence: TGTGCCAGCAGCCCCCCGCCGGGACAGGGGCCCTACGAGCAGTACTTC.

This chain joins TRBV27 and TRBJ2-1; possible D gene TRBD1, 5 bases. The germline V and J ends were trimmed by 0 bases and 8 bases, with 14 bases remaining between them. This CDR3 region has 15 residues. Germline V gene data show CDR1 as MNHEY and CDR2 as SMNVEV (reference sequence). In DNA form, the CDR3 reads TGTGCCAGCAGTTTATCAGGGGCCCCGTGGGATGAGCAGTTCTTC. Translated, it gives CASSLSGAPWDEQFF.